Here is one T cell receptor beta chain with its context. What it binds is unknown. The PCR employed 60 Vbeta primers together with 13 Jbeta primers. Sequencing used immunoSEQ multiplex PCR; TCRdb keeps in-frame clones, though not all of them. The sample has tens of thousands of clones, around 70% seen once. The data are from a study of cytomegalovirus exposure and HLA in healthy donors. Whole-study context: Ancestry clustering placed around 81% of approximately 370 genotyped donors in the Caucasian-associated cluster. General study results and limits: The likely explanation for a cluster of highly shared sequence variants was sequencing artifact.

The J segment lost 1 base and the V segment lost 4 bases, leaving 7 bases of the junction unmatched. The CDR3 contains 15 residues. Germline values: CDR1 SGHNT, CDR2 YYREEE (reference sequence). Sequenced: PBMCs. This TCR was recovered from a man between 60 and 70 years old in good health and CMV-seronegative. The chain links TRBV5-4 to TRBJ2-5; 7 bases match TRBD1. In DNA form, the CDR3 reads TGTGCCAGCAGCACCCCAGGGGGTGCCCAAGAGACCCAGTACTTC. It is translated as CASSTPGGAQETQYF. Supplemented by reference TRBV5-4 and TRBJ2-5, the full variable domain reads ETGVTQSPTHLIKTRGQQVTLRCSSQSGHNTVSWYQQALGQGPQFIFQYYREEENGRGNFPPRFSGLQFPNYSSELNVNALELDDSALYLCASSTPGGAQETQYFGPGTRLLVL.